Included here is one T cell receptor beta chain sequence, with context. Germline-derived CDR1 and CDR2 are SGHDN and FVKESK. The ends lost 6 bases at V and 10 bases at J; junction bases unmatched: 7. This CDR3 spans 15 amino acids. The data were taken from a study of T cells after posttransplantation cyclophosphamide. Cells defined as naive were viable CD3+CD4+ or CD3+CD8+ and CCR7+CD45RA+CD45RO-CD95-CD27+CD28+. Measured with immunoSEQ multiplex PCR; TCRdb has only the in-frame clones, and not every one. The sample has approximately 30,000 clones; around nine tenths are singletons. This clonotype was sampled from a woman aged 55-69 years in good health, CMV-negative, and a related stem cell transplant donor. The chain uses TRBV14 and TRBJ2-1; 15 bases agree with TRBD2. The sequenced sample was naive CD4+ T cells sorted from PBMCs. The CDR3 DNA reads TGTGCCAGCAGGCCGACCGGGACTAGCGGGGGGGAGCAGTTCTTC. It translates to CASRPTGTSGGEQFF.